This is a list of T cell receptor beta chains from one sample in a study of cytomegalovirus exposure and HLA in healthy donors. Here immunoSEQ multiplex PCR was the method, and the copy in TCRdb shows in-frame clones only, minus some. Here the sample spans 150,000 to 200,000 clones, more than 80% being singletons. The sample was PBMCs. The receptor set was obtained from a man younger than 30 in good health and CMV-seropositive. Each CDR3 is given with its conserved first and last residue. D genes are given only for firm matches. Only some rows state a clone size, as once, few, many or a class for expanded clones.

CASSSTVGNQPQHF TGTGCCAGTAGTAGTACAGTAGGCAATCAGCCCCAGCATTTT - TRBJ1-5 TRBV19 -
CASSYSVSGQPQHF TGTGCCAGCAGTTACTCGGTGTCAGGACAGCCCCAGCATTTT - TRBJ1-5 TRBV6-5 once
CASRGTATSGNTIYF TGTGCCAGCAGAGGAACAGCTACTTCTGGAAACACCATATATTTT - TRBJ1-3 TRBV6-5 -
CASSYDSQGMEQYF TGCGCCAGCAGCTATGATTCACAGGGCATGGAGCAGTACTTC - TRBJ2-7 TRBV5-1 few
CASSYRNQNTEAFF TGTGCCAGCAGCTACAGGAACCAGAACACTGAAGCTTTCTTT - TRBJ1-1 TRBV2 -
CASSLLEGGTSEQYF TGTGCCAGCAGTTTATTGGAGGGGGGGACCTCCGAGCAGTACTTC - TRBJ2-7 TRBV28 -
CASSPMRMEAFF TGTGCCAGCAGCCCAATGAGGATGGAAGCTTTCTTT - TRBJ1-1 TRBV7-9 -
CASSGPGTGGTGELFF TGTGCCAGCAGTGGTCCCGGAACGGGAGGCACCGGGGAGCTGTTTTTT TRBD2 TRBJ2-2 TRBV25-1 -
CASSPGTGVVYEQYF TGTGCCAGCAGCCCCGGGACAGGGGTGGTCTACGAGCAGTACTTC TRBD1 TRBJ2-7 TRBV2 -
CASSVGTGNTGELFF TGTGCCAGCAGCGTAGGGACAGGGAACACCGGGGAGCTGTTTTTT TRBD1 TRBJ2-2 TRBV11-3 -
CASSFGQRMEKLFF TGTGCCAGCAGTTTTGGGCAGAGAATGGAAAAACTGTTTTTT - TRBJ1-4 TRBV28 -
CASSFDTQGAREKLFF TGTGCCAGCAGCTTCGATACTCAGGGGGCGCGGGAAAAACTGTTTTTT TRBD1 TRBJ1-4 TRBV7-9 -
CAWSTTGWGLEKLFF TGTGCCTGGAGTACGACAGGGTGGGGATTAGAAAAACTGTTTTTT TRBD1 TRBJ1-4 TRBV30 -
CASSFRSASSYNEQFF TGTGCCAGCAGCTTCCGGAGCGCGAGCTCCTACAATGAGCAGTTCTTC - TRBJ2-1 TRBV11-3 -
CASRVGSQPQHF TGTGCCAGCCGGGTAGGCAGTCAGCCCCAGCATTTT - TRBJ1-5 TRBV28 -
CASINEGLAGTNEQFF TGTGCCAGCATCAACGAGGGGCTAGCGGGAACTAATGAGCAGTTCTTC TRBD2 TRBJ2-1 TRBV6-6 -
CASRDRGGNTIYF TGTGCCAGCAGGGACAGGGGTGGAAACACCATATATTTT TRBD1 TRBJ1-3 TRBV2 -
CASSLSPGMMNTEAFF TGTGCCAGCAGTTTATCGCCAGGGATGATGAACACTGAAGCTTTCTTT - TRBJ1-1 TRBV28 once
CASSGGGETQYF TGCGCCAGCTCGGGGGGCGGGGAGACCCAGTACTTC - TRBJ2-5 TRBV4-1 -
CASSVAPGGVNTEAFF TGTGCCAGCAGCGTAGCCCCCGGCGGGGTGAACACTGAAGCTTTCTTT - TRBJ1-1 TRBV9 -
CASSRNPGQGIAEAFF TGTGCCAGCAGCCGAAACCCGGGACAGGGGATAGCTGAAGCTTTCTTT TRBD1 TRBJ1-1 TRBV4-2 few
CASSDHPAASTDTQYF TGTGCCAGCAGTGATCACCCGGCAGCGAGCACAGATACGCAGTATTTT - TRBJ2-3 TRBV6-4 -
CASSALSGRAGETQYF TGTGCCAGCAGCGCCCTAAGCGGGAGGGCGGGGGAGACCCAGTACTTC TRBD2 TRBJ2-5 TRBV9 -
CASSSEGTGGRYGYTF TGTGCCAGCAGCAGTGAGGGGACAGGGGGCCGCTATGGCTACACCTTC TRBD1 TRBJ1-2 TRBV5-8 few
CASSPAGLDNEQFF TGTGCCAGCTCACCGGCAGGACTGGACAATGAGCAGTTCTTC - TRBJ2-1 TRBV18 -
CASSMPSGSDTQYF TGTGCCAGTAGTATGCCTAGCGGGTCAGATACGCAGTATTTT TRBD2 TRBJ2-3 TRBV19 once
CASSSNGQGKYEQYF TGTGCCAGCAGTTCAAACGGACAGGGGAAGTACGAGCAGTACTTC TRBD1 TRBJ2-7 TRBV27 -
CASSEVGTSGGSFF TGTGCCAGCAGTGAAGTGGGGACTAGCGGGGGATCGTTCTTC TRBD2 TRBJ2-1 TRBV6-1 -
CSVTSGRRSTDTQYF TGCAGCGTTACTAGCGGGAGAAGGAGCACAGATACGCAGTATTTT TRBD2 TRBJ2-3 TRBV29-1 -
CASSVDSDNEQFF TGTGCCAGCAGTGTAGATTCCGACAATGAGCAGTTCTTC - TRBJ2-1 TRBV6-4 once
CASSLQANTEAFF TGTGCCAGCAGCCTACAGGCGAACACTGAAGCTTTCTTT - TRBJ1-1 TRBV27 -
CASSFQGVSSYEQYF TGTGCCAGCAGCTTCCAGGGGGTGAGCTCCTACGAGCAGTACTTC TRBD1 TRBJ2-7 TRBV13 -
CASTHGREFEQFF TGTGCCAGCACCCACGGGCGGGAGTTTGAGCAGTTCTTC TRBD2 TRBJ2-1 TRBV6-5 -
CASSSLGGVYNEQFF TGTGCCAGCAGCTCCCTGGGCGGGGTTTACAATGAGCAGTTCTTC - TRBJ2-1 TRBV6-5 -
CSVAGHSGRDYQETQYF TGCAGCGTTGCGGGTCATTCGGGCAGGGACTACCAAGAGACCCAGTACTTC - TRBJ2-5 TRBV29-1 -
CASSSAGGSKTQYF TGTGCCAGCAGCTCAGCAGGGGGCAGCAAGACCCAGTACTTC TRBD1 TRBJ2-5 TRBV7-9 -
CASSPAPLGYNEQFF TGTGCCAGCAGCCCGGCCCCCCTAGGCTACAATGAGCAGTTCTTC - TRBJ2-1 TRBV7-3 -
CASSLGQAISYEQYF TGTGCCAGCAGCTTGGGACAGGCCATCTCCTATGAGCAGTACTTC - TRBJ2-7 TRBV5-4 -
CAIREGLAGHEQYF TGTGCCATCAGAGAGGGGCTAGCGGGCCACGAGCAGTACTTC TRBD2 TRBJ2-7 TRBV10-3 -
CASSPGQTGRNEKLFF TGTGCCAGCAGTCCAGGACAAACAGGACGTAATGAAAAACTGTTTTTT - TRBJ1-4 TRBV28 -
CASTLLGTGIHEQFF TGTGCCAGCACCCTCCTTGGGACAGGGATACATGAGCAGTTCTTC TRBD1 TRBJ2-1 TRBV9 -
CASSAPSGMEQYF TGTGCCAGCAGCGCCCCTAGCGGGATGGAGCAGTACTTC TRBD2 TRBJ2-7 TRBV7-2 -
CASSLISGYEQYF TGTGCCAGCAGCTTAATCAGCGGGTACGAGCAGTACTTC - TRBJ2-7 TRBV7-8 -
CARKDRRGYEQYF TGCGCCAGGAAGGACAGGAGGGGATACGAGCAGTACTTC - TRBJ2-7 TRBV5-1 once
CASSLQGSGELFF TGTGCCAGCAGTCTACAGGGATCCGGGGAGCTGTTTTTT - TRBJ2-2 TRBV6-5 -
CASSSRDRTNTGELFF TGTGCCAGCAGTTCACGCGACAGAACGAACACCGGGGAGCTGTTTTTT - TRBJ2-2 TRBV27 -
CAISEVQGLNEQYF TGTGCCATCAGTGAGGTCCAGGGGTTAAACGAGCAGTACTTC - TRBJ2-7 TRBV10-3 -
CASSVGHPVQETQYF TGCGCCAGCAGCGTCGGACACCCTGTTCAAGAGACCCAGTACTTC - TRBJ2-5 TRBV5-1 -
CATRGGSTDTQYF TGTGCCACCCGGGGGGGCAGCACAGATACGCAGTATTTT TRBD2 TRBJ2-3 TRBV10-3 -
CASSLGWQGSYEQYF TGTGCCAGCAGCTTAGGCTGGCAGGGGTCCTACGAGCAGTACTTC - TRBJ2-7 TRBV7-9 -
CASSPRPGTGGGGEKLFF TGTGCCAGCAGCCCCCGTCCCGGGACAGGGGGCGGTGGTGAAAAACTGTTTTTT TRBD1 TRBJ1-4 TRBV9 -
CASSISGGGLADNEQFF TGTGCCAGCAGCATTTCGGGGGGAGGACTAGCGGACAATGAGCAGTTCTTC TRBD2 TRBJ2-1 TRBV9 -
CASSAGQDNQPQHF TGTGCCAGCAGCGCCGGACAGGACAATCAGCCCCAGCATTTT TRBD1 TRBJ1-5 TRBV9 -
CASRTPRGLDGYTF TGTGCCAGCAGGACTCCCAGGGGGCTTGATGGCTACACCTTC TRBD1 TRBJ1-2 TRBV5-4 -
CASSLQGANTEAFF TGTGCCAGCAGTCTTCAGGGGGCGAACACTGAAGCTTTCTTT TRBD1 TRBJ1-1 TRBV2 -
CASSHYGLAESTDTQYF TGTGCCAGCAGCCATTACGGGCTAGCGGAAAGCACAGATACGCAGTATTTT TRBD2 TRBJ2-3 TRBV11-1 -
CASTRDRVTGELFF TGTGCCAGCACCAGAGACAGGGTCACCGGGGAGCTGTTTTTT TRBD1 TRBJ2-2 TRBV6-1 -
CSVTGTSGRTPQQYF TGCAGCGTTACCGGGACTAGCGGGAGAACCCCGCAGCAGTACTTC TRBD2 TRBJ2-7 TRBV29-1 many